A single sample is the source of the 29 T cell receptor beta chains below, sequenced in a study of regulatory T cells in long-lasting Graves disease. Arm-PCR of CDR3 regions and iRepertoire HTBI primers were the basis on which TCR beta libraries were built. TCRdb passed the multiplex PCR reads through MiXCR, listing each CDR3 protein once. The sample lists around 460,000 distinct CDR3 sequences, 20% to 25% occurring once. Documented time point: persistent/refractory GD, antithyroid drugs over 5 years with positive TRAb. PBMCs provided the RNA from which the TCR library was made. The sequenced sample was peripheral blood mononuclear cells (PBMCs), obtained when the disease was refractory, from a patient treated with antithyroid drugs. The receptors come from a female donor with Graves disease.

The table lists this clonotype with a few counts. The chain carries TRBV19 and TRBJ2-2; 7 nucleotides agree with TRBD2. This CDR3 region has 16 residues. Germline V gene lookup returns CDR1 LNHDA and CDR2 SQIVND (reference sequence). The ends lost 8 bases at V and 4 bases at J; junction bases unmatched: 13. The CDR3 is CASREERGMLTGELFF. Written as DNA, the CDR3 is TGTGCCAGTCGGGAGGAACGGGGGATGCTCACCGGGGAGCTGTTTTTT.

This rearrangement joins TRBV28 to TRBJ1-1, with 7 bases that match TRBD1. The V gene's germline CDR1 is MDHEN and CDR2 SYDVKM. After removal of 3 bases from V and 4 bases from J, the junction contained 29 bases not matched to a gene. The CDR3 is made up of 22 amino acids. This CDR3 is CASSFYFPPYITGEGGSTEAFF. Here the CDR3 DNA reads TGTGCCAGCAGTTTTTATTTCCCGCCATATATAACAGGGGAAGGGGGGAGCACTGAAGCTTTCTTT. Looking up the rest from reference TRBV28 and TRBJ1-1 gives the full variable domain: DVKVTQSSRYLVKRTGEKVFLECVQDMDHENMFWYRQDPGLGLRLIYFSYDVKMKEKGDIPEGYSVSREKKERFSLILESASTNQTSMYLCASSFYFPPYITGEGGSTEAFFGQGTRLTVV.

This clonotype was counted only a few times. The J gene is TRBJ1-6, the V gene TRBV19; D is perhaps TRBD1 (5 bases). Per the germline V gene, CDR1 is LNHDA and CDR2 is SQIVND (reference sequence). Trimming took 10 bases from V and 4 from J, leaving 17 bases between them. CDR3 length equals 15 residues. The CDR3 spells CATYRQKSYNSPLHF. The CDR3 DNA sequence: TGTGCCACATACAGACAGAAGAGTTATAATTCACCCCTCCACTTT.

This clonotype was found many times. This chain links TRBV10-2 with TRBJ1-4, with a weak D call TRBD1 (6 bases). Germline loops: CDR1 WSHSY, CDR2 SAAADI. The CDR3 contains 16 residues. The V gene lost 3 bases and the J gene lost 6 bases, with 17 bases spanning the gap. The CDR3 bases are TGCGCCAGCAGTGATGAACAGGGTTTTACGGATGAAAAACTGTTTTTT. Translation: CASSDEQGFTDEKLFF.

This clonotype was seen at least ten times. This sequence joins TRBV12-3 or TRBV12-4 and TRBJ2-4; TRBD2 might be the D (6 bases). The CDR3 sequence is 15 residues long. Trimming removed 2 bases at V and 6 bases at J, with 14 bases between. As DNA, the CDR3 is TGTGCCAGCAGTTTACTTGAGGGGAGGATAAACATTCAGTACTTC. This translates into CASSLLEGRINIQYF.

This clonotype was counted at least ten times. The chain combines TRBV28 with TRBJ1-4, with 8 bases matching TRBD1. V lost 4 bases, J lost 5 bases, and 3 bases stayed unmatched. The CDR3 is 14 amino acids. From germline, CDR1 is MDHEN and CDR2 SYDVKM. CDR3 protein: CASSSGQENEKLFF. CDR3 coding DNA: TGTGCCAGCAGTTCGGGACAGGAAAATGAAAAACTGTTTTTT. The full variable domain, its missing parts supplied by reference TRBV28 and TRBJ1-4, is DVKVTQSSRYLVKRTGEKVFLECVQDMDHENMFWYRQDPGLGLRLIYFSYDVKMKEKGDIPEGYSVSREKKERFSLILESASTNQTSMYLCASSSGQENEKLFFGSGTQLSVL.

The sample holds many counts of this clonotype. V gene TRBV12-5 combines with J gene TRBJ2-7; D remains unclear. Trimming left V 5 bases short and J 2 bases short, with 4 bases between. CDR1 and CDR2 (germline): LGHNT, FRNRAP. The CDR3 is 11 amino acids. This CDR3 is CASGVTYEQYF. The CDR3 coding sequence is TGTGCTAGTGGTGTGACCTACGAGCAGTACTTC.

In its sample, this clonotype was seen many times. V usage is TRBV24-1 and J usage is TRBJ2-7; the D gene is possibly TRBD2 (6 bases). CDR3 length: 13 residues. The germline gives CDR1 KGHDR, CDR2 SFDVKD. Trimming pared 0 bases from V and 7 bases from J, leaving 9 bases between. CDR3 in amino acids: CATSDLVAGEQYF. The CDR3 DNA reads as TGTGCCACCAGTGATTTGGTGGCGGGAGAGCAGTACTTC.

This clonotype was observed at least ten times. The chain has TRBV28 and TRBJ2-7; 10 nucleotides line up with TRBD1. The germline V gene encodes CDR1 MDHEN and CDR2 SYDVKM. The CDR3 totals 15 residues. The V gene end was trimmed by 4 bases and the J gene end by 2 bases; junction bases not matched to a gene: 5. The DNA for the CDR3 is TGTGCCAGCAGTTCTCCGGGACAGGGGACCTACGAGCAGTACTTC. Protein sequence: CASSSPGQGTYEQYF.

V gene TRBV5-1 combines with J gene TRBJ1-1, with TRBD1 matching 7 bases. The CDR3 is 14 amino acids. With 7 bases clipped from V and 5 bases from J, the junction kept 11 bases outside the gene matches. Per the germline V gene, CDR1 is SGHRS and CDR2 is YFSETQ. CDR3 nucleotide sequence: TGCGCCAGCTCCAGGGGGGGCGAGGGGACTGAAGCTTTCTTT. As protein: CASSRGGEGTEAFF. Full variable domain (outside the CDR3, taken from reference TRBV5-1 and TRBJ1-1): KAGVTQTPRYLIKTRGQQVTLSCSPISGHRSVSWYQQTPGQGLQFLFEYFSETQRNKGNFPGRFSGRQFSNSRSEMNVSTLELGDSALYLCASSRGGEGTEAFFGQGTRLTVV.

This clonotype has more than one count but fewer than ten. The chain combines TRBV19 with TRBJ2-7; 11 nucleotides line up with TRBD1. Trimming took 3 bases from V and 6 from J; bases not matched to a gene: 7. CDR1 is LNHDA and CDR2 is SQIVND in the germline V gene (reference sequence). The CDR3 is 15 amino acids. Written as DNA, the CDR3 is TGTGCCAGTAGTATTGAGCTGGGACAGGGGGTCGAGCAGTACTTC. It translates to CASSIELGQGVEQYF. The variable domain in full, with the rest retrieved from reference TRBV19 and TRBJ2-7, is DGGITQSPKYLFRKEGQNVTLSCEQNLNHDAMYWYRQDPGQGLRLIYYSQIVNDFQKGDIAEGYSVSREKKESFPLTVTSAQKNPTAFYLCASSIELGQGVEQYFGPGTRLTVT.

This clonotype was seen many times. V and J are TRBV28 and TRBJ2-3; 7 nucleotides agree with TRBD2. The V and J ends lost 7 bases and 1 base, in that order; junction bases with no gene match: 5. The CDR3 extends over 14 amino acids. CDR1 is MDHEN, CDR2 SYDVKM, per germline. DNA of the CDR3: TGTGCCAGCACCCCTCGGGGGGGCACAGATACGCAGTATTTT. This gives the protein CASTPRGGTDTQYF.

This clonotype was seen a few times. The V and J genes are TRBV19 and TRBJ2-7, with D perhaps TRBD1 (6 bases). This CDR3 has 13 amino acids. The germline V gene has CDR1 LNHDA and CDR2 SQIVND (reference sequence). V was cut by 6 bases and J by 5 bases, with 14 bases left in between. The CDR3: CASRPLTGHEQYF. CDR3 sequence (DNA): TGTGCCAGTAGACCTTTGACAGGCCACGAGCAGTACTTC.

Many counts were recorded for this clonotype. The rearrangement joins TRBV5-1 to TRBJ2-7, with D perhaps matching TRBD2 (6 bases). V lost 0 bases to trimming and J lost 6 bases, with 13 bases between them. Germline CDR1 is SGHRS and CDR2 is YFSETQ. This CDR3 region has 14 residues. The CDR3 here is CASSLDPGGSEQYF. Written as DNA, the CDR3 is TGCGCCAGCAGCTTGGATCCTGGGGGGAGCGAGCAGTACTTC. Based on the CDR3 plus reference TRBV5-1 and TRBJ2-7, the full variable domain is KAGVTQTPRYLIKTRGQQVTLSCSPISGHRSVSWYQQTPGQGLQFLFEYFSETQRNKGNFPGRFSGRQFSNSRSEMNVSTLELGDSALYLCASSLDPGGSEQYFGPGTRLTVT.

The table lists this clonotype with many counts. The J gene is TRBJ1-4, the V gene TRBV27, with D hard to call. The germline V and J ends were trimmed by 6 bases and 7 bases, with 9 bases remaining between them. The CDR3 has 12 amino acids. Germline loops: CDR1 MNHEY, CDR2 SMNVEV (reference sequence). As DNA, the CDR3 is TGTGCCAGCAGGGGTGAGAGTGAAAAACTGTTTTTT. Its translation: CASRGESEKLFF.

The chain carries TRBV13 and TRBJ2-7, with 14 bases matching TRBD2. With V trimmed by 4 bases and J by 0 bases, 8 bases remained unmatched. Germline assignment: CDR1 PRHDT and CDR2 FYEKMQ (reference sequence). The CDR3 consists of 18 residues. CDR3 protein: CASSSGTSGRFHSYEQYF. CDR3 DNA sequence: TGTGCCAGCAGCTCCGGGACTAGCGGGAGATTCCACTCCTACGAGCAGTACTTC.

This clonotype appeared many times. The rearrangement joins TRBV28 to TRBJ2-5; D remains unclear. In germline, CDR1 is MDHEN, CDR2 SYDVKM. The CDR3 has 14 residues. V lost 1 base to trimming and J lost 2 bases, with 8 bases between them. CDR3 sequence: CASSLSPQQETQYF. CDR3 in DNA: TGTGCCAGCAGTTTATCCCCACAACAAGAGACCCAGTACTTC.

The chain links TRBV15 to TRBJ1-1; D might be TRBD1 (6 bases). This CDR3 spans 13 amino acids. Trimming removed 7 bases from V and 3 bases from J, with 12 bases in between. Germline assignment: CDR1 LNHNV and CDR2 YYDKDF (reference sequence). CDR3 protein: CATTQGLYTEAFF. Here the CDR3 DNA reads TGTGCCACCACCCAGGGGCTCTACACTGAAGCTTTCTTT.

V gene TRBV7-2 combines with J gene TRBJ1-6, with D possibly TRBD1 on 6 matching bases. Trimming took off 4 bases at V and 9 bases at J, with 19 bases between the two ends. The CDR3 sequence is 16 residues long. The germline CDR1 and CDR2 sequences are SGHTA and FQGNSA. The CDR3 sequence is CASSSGVRGGGSPLHF. The CDR3 nucleotides read TGTGCCAGCAGCTCGGGGGTCAGGGGCGGAGGTTCACCCCTCCACTTT.

The rearrangement uses TRBV29-1 and TRBJ2-7; D gene ambiguous. With 1 base removed from V and 6 bases from J, the gap between germline ends came to 13 bases. The CDR3 is 13 residues long. Germline lookup yields CDR1 SQVTM and CDR2 ANQGSEA. The DNA of the CDR3 is TGCAGCGTTGAAGGCACCCCGGGTGGCGAGCAGTACTTC. Its protein is CSVEGTPGGEQYF.

This clonotype was detected only a few times. In DNA form, the CDR3 reads TGCGCCAGCAAGGGGGTAGCTTACAAGCAGTACTTC. The encoded protein is CASKGVAYKQYF. The chain combines TRBV5-1 with TRBJ2-7; D is possibly TRBD1 (6 bases). V was clipped by 6 bases and J by 8 bases, with 15 bases between them. CDR1 is SGHRS, CDR2 YFSETQ, per germline. This CDR3 is built from 12 residues.

This clonotype was detected ten times or more. The chain has TRBV12-3 or TRBV12-4 and TRBJ2-7; 7 bases match TRBD2. The CDR3 consists of 14 residues. V shed 9 bases and J 2 bases; nucleotides not matched to a gene: 10. In DNA form, the CDR3 reads TGTGCCAGTTGGGGGGGGGAGGCCCCCTACGAGCAGTACTTC. This encodes CASWGGEAPYEQYF.

This clonotype was counted between two and nine times. The chain links TRBV10-3 to TRBJ2-7; the match to TRBD1 covers 12 bases. The CDR3 is made up of 15 amino acids. J was trimmed by 2 bases and V by 10 bases; bases with no gene match: 9. CDR1 and CDR2 from the germline V gene are ENHRY and SYGVKD. DNA for the CDR3: TGTGCCACCACCTCCGGGACAGGGGGCACCTACGAGCAGTACTTC. It is translated as CATTSGTGGTYEQYF.

This clonotype was seen at least ten times. At one of its ends the junction is not consistent with the germline gene, which may arise from a read error. V is TRBV14 and J is TRBJ2-7; D unresolved. Germline V gives CDR1 SGHDN, CDR2 FVKESK. The CDR3 is 13 residues long. CDR3 sequence reads: CASSQQSSYEQYF. CDR3 bases: TGCGCCAGCAGCCAACAGAGCTCCTACGAGCAGTACTTC.

This clonotype was counted many times. The chain recombines TRBV27 with TRBJ2-7, with D tentatively TRBD2 (6 bases). Looked up from germline, CDR1 is MNHEY and CDR2 is SMNVEV (reference sequence). Trimming removed 3 bases from V and 0 bases from J, with 18 bases in between. This CDR3 has 17 amino acids. The CDR3 DNA follows: TGTGCCAGCAGTTTCCTTCTCGGGGGTGGCGGCTCCTACGAGCAGTACTTC. As protein: CASSFLLGGGGSYEQYF.

The J gene is TRBJ2-3, the V gene TRBV5-5, with D possibly TRBD2 on 6 matching bases. Between the trimmed V and J ends, which lost 0 bases and 5 bases, there was a span of 13 bases. CDR3 length: 15 residues. Germline CDR1 SGHKS, CDR2 YYEKEE (reference sequence). The CDR3 DNA is TGTGCCAGCAGCTTGGGGGGGGTCCTTAGAGATACGCAGTATTTT. Encoded protein: CASSLGGVLRDTQYF.

The J gene is TRBJ2-7, the V gene TRBV24-1; 9 bases align to TRBD1. Germline V gene data show CDR1 as KGHDR and CDR2 as SFDVKD. CDR3 length: 16 residues. V trimming: 6 bases; J trimming: 3 bases; junction bases outside the gene matches: 11. CDR3 sequence reads: CATSYPGQGKVYEQYF. CDR3 DNA: TGTGCCACCAGTTATCCGGGACAGGGTAAGGTCTACGAGCAGTACTTC.

This clonotype showed up many times. The chain links TRBV6-5 to TRBJ2-5; 12 bases map to TRBD2. There are 19 residues in the CDR3. Germline assignment: CDR1 MNHEY and CDR2 SVGAGI. V shed 0 bases, J shed 3 bases, and the junction held 11 bases outside the gene matches. CDR3 nucleotides: TGTGCCAGCAGTTACTCGGGGACTAGCGGGTTCGGTAGAGAAGAGACCCAGTACTTC. Translated, it gives CASSYSGTSGFGREETQYF.

The chain is built from TRBV15 and TRBJ2-1, with 7 nucleotides matching TRBD1. CDR1 is LNHNV, CDR2 YYDKDF, per germline (reference sequence). The CDR3 runs 19 residues. V lost 7 bases and J lost 2; bases outside the gene matches: 20. The CDR3 reads CATTPFEIARQGTYNEQFF. The CDR3 region has the DNA TGTGCCACCACCCCATTTGAAATAGCCCGACAGGGAACCTACAATGAGCAGTTCTTC.